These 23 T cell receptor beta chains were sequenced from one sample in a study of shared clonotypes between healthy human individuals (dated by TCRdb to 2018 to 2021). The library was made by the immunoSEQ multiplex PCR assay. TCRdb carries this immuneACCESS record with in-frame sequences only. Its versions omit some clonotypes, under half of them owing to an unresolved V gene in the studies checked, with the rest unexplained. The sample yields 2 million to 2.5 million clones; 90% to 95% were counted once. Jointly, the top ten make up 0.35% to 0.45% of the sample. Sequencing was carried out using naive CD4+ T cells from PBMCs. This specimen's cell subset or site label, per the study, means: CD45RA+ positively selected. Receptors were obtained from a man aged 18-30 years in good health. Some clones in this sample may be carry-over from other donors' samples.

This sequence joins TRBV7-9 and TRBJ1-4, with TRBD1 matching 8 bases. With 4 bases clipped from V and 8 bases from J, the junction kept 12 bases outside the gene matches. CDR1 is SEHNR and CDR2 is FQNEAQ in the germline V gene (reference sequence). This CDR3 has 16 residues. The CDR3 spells CASSSETGAQGEKLFF. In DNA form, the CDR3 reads TGTGCCAGCAGCTCCGAGACAGGGGCGCAAGGGGAAAAACTGTTTTTT.

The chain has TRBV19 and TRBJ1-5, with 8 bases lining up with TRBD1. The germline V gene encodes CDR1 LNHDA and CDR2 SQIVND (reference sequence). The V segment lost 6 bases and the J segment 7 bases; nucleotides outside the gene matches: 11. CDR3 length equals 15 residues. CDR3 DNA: TGTGCCAGTAGGATCAGGGGGCCAAAGGGGCAGCCCCAGCATTTT. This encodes CASRIRGPKGQPQHF.

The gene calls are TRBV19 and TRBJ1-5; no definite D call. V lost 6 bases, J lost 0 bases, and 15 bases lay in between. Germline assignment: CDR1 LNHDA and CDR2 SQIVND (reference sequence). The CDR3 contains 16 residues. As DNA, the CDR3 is TGTGCCAGTAGCAGGACGGGTCGATATAGCAATCAGCCCCAGCATTTT. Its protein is CASSRTGRYSNQPQHF.

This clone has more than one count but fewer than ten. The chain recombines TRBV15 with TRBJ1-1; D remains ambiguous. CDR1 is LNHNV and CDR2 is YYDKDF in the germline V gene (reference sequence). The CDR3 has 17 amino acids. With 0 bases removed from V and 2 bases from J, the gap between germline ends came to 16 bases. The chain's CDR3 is CATSRDIGPYDNTEAFF. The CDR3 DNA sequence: TGTGCCACCAGCAGAGATATCGGACCCTATGACAACACTGAAGCTTTCTTT.

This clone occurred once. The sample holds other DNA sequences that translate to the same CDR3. The CDR3: CASSRTSGDYNEQFF. The CDR3 DNA is TGTGCCAGCTCCCGGACTAGCGGAGACTACAATGAGCAGTTCTTC. This chain joins TRBV9 and TRBJ2-1, with 10 positions matching TRBD2. V shed 7 bases and J 3 bases; nucleotides not matched to a gene: 7. Germline V gene sequence: CDR1 SGDLS, CDR2 YYNGEE. The CDR3 runs to 15 residues.

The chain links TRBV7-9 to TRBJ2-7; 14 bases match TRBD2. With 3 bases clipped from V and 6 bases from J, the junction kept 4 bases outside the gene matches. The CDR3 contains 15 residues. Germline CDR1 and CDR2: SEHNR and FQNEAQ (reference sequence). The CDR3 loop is CASSFSGLAGVEQYF. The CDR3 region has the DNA TGTGCCAGCAGCTTTTCGGGACTAGCGGGAGTCGAGCAGTACTTC.

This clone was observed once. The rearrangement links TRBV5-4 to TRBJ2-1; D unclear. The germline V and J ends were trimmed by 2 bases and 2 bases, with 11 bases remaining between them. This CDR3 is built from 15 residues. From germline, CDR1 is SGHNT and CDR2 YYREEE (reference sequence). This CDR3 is CASSFNVAAYNEQFF. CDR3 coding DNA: TGTGCCAGCAGCTTTAACGTAGCAGCCTACAATGAGCAGTTCTTC.

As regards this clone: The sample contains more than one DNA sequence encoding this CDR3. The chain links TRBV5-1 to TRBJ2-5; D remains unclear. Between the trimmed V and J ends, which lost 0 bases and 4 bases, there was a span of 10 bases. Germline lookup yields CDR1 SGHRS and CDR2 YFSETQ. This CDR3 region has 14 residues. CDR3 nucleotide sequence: TGCGCCAGCAGCTTGGTATCGACGGGAGAGACCCAGTACTTC. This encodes CASSLVSTGETQYF.

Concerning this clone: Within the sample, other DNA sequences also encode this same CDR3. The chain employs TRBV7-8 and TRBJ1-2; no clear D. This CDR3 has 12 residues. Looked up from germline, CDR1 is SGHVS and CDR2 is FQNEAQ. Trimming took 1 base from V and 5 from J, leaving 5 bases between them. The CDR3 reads CASSLVGYGYTF. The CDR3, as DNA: TGTGCCAGCAGCTTAGTAGGATATGGCTACACCTTC.

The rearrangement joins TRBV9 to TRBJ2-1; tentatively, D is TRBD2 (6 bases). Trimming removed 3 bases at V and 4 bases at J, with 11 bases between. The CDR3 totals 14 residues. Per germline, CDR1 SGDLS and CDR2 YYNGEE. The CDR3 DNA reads TGTGCCAGCAGCGAGAGTAGCGGTTACAATGAGCAGTTCTTC. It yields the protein CASSESSGYNEQFF.

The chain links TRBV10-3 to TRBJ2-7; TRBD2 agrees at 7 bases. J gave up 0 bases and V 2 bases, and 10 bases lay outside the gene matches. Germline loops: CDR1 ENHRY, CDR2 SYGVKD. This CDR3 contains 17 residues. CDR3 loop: CAISEGRGGPSSYEQYF. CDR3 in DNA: TGTGCCATCAGTGAGGGAAGGGGAGGGCCCAGCTCCTACGAGCAGTACTTC.

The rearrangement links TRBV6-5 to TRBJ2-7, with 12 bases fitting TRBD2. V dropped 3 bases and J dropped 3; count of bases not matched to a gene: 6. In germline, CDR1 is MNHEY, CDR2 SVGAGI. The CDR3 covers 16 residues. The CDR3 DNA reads TGTGCCAGCAGTTATTCCGGACTAGCGGGACTCTACGAGCAGTACTTC. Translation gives CASSYSGLAGLYEQYF.

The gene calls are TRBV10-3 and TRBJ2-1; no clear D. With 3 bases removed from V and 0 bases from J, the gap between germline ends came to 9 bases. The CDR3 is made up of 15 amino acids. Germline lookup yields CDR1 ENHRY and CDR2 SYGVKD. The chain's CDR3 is CAISDGVRSYNEQFF. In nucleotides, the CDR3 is TGTGCCATCAGTGACGGAGTCCGCTCCTACAATGAGCAGTTCTTC.

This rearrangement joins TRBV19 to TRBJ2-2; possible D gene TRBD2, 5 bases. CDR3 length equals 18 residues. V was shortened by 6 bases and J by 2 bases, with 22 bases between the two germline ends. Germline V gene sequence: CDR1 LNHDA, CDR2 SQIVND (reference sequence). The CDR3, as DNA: TGTGCCAGTAGAGACCCTAGTAGGAGGCAGGCAAACACCGGGGAGCTGTTTTTT. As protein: CASRDPSRRQANTGELFF. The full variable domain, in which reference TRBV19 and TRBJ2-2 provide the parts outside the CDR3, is DGGITQSPKYLFRKEGQNVTLSCEQNLNHDAMYWYRQDPGQGLRLIYYSQIVNDFQKGDIAEGYSVSREKKESFPLTVTSAQKNPTAFYLCASRDPSRRQANTGELFFGEGSRLTVL.

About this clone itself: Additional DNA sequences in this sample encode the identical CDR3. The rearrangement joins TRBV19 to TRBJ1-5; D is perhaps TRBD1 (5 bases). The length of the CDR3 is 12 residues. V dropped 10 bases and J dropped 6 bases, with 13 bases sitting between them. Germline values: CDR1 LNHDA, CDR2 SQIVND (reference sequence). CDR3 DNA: TGTGCCACTCGCGATAGGGGTCAGCCCCAGCATTTT. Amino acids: CATRDRGQPQHF.

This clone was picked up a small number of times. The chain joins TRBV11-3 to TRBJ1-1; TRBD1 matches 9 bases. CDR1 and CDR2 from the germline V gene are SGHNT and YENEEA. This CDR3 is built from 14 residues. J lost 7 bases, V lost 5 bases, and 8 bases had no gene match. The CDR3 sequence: CASSVGQGSNEAFF. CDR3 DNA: TGTGCCAGCAGCGTTGGACAGGGGAGCAATGAAGCTTTCTTT.

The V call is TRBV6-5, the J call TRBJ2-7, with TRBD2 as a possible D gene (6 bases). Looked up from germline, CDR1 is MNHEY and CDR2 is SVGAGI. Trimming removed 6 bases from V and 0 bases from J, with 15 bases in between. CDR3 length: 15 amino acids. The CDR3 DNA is TGTGCCAGCAGAAGAGGGGCGGGACTCTCCTACGAGCAGTACTTC. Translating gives CASRRGAGLSYEQYF.

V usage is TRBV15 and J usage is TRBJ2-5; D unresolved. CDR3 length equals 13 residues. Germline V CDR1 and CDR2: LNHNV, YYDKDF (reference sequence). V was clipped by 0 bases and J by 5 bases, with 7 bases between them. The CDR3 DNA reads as TGTGCCACCAGCAGAGACAGGTCCGAGACCCAGTACTTC. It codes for CATSRDRSETQYF.

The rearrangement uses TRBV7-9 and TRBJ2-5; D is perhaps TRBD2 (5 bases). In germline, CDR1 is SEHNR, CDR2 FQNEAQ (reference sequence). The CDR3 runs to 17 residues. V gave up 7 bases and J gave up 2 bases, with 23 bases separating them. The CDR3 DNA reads TGTGCCAGCACCTCCGGTCTAGCAGCCCCCCGGCAAGAGACCCAGTACTTC. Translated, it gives CASTSGLAAPRQETQYF.

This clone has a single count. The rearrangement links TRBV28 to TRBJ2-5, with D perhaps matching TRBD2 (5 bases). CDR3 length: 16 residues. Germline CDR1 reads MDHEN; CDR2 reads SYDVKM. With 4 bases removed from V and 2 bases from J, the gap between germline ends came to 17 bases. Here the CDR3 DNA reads TGTGCCAGCAGTTCCGGACTTTGGGAGTTTCAAGAGACCCAGTACTTC. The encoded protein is CASSSGLWEFQETQYF.

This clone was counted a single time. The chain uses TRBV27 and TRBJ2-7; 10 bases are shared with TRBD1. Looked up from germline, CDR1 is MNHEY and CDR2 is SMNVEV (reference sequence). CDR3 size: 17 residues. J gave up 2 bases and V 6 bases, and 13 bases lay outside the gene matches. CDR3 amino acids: CASSPGTGAGGAYEQYF. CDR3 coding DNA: TGTGCCAGCAGCCCCGGGACAGGGGCCGGCGGGGCCTACGAGCAGTACTTC.

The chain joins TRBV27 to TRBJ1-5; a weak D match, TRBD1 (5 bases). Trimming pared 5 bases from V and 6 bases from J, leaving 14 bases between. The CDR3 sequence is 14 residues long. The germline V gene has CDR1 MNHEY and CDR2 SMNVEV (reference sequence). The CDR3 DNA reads TGTGCCAGCAGTGTAGGGGCCCGGGGTCAGCCCCAGCATTTT. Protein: CASSVGARGQPQHF.

The CDR3 is CASSAGGALGETQYF. CDR3 sequence (DNA): TGTGCCAGCAGTGCTGGCGGGGCCTTGGGGGAGACCCAGTACTTC. The rearrangement uses TRBV7-2 and TRBJ2-5; the D gene is possibly TRBD2 (6 bases). The length of the CDR3 is 15 residues. In germline, CDR1 is SGHTA, CDR2 FQGNSA. V lost 6 bases and J lost 5, with 19 bases in between. Full variable domain (remainder filled in from reference TRBV7-2 and TRBJ2-5): GAGVSQSPSNKVTEKGKDVELRCDPISGHTALYWYRQSLGQGLEFLIYFQGNSAPDKSGLPSDRFSAERTGGSVSTLTIQRTQQEDSAVYLCASSAGGALGETQYFGPGTRLLVL.